Following are 17 T cell receptor beta chains from one sample sequenced in a study of CD8+ T cells in alopecia areata. As for treatment: oral pan-JAK inhibitor, 5-10 mg twice daily. Sequencing used cDNA as its template, made by extracting RNA and reverse transcribing it. The method was immunoSEQ multiplex PCR; TCRdb's version includes in-frame clones alone and lacks a portion of them. The sample carries about 200,000 clones, 55% to 75% recorded once. The specimen comprised CD4+ T cells sorted from blood, sampled at week 24, from a patient treated with tofacitinib. These receptors originate from a human donor with alopecia areata.

The sample holds a few counts of this clone. The genes are TRBV29-1 and TRBJ2-2; D remains ambiguous. V was cut by 3 bases and J by 6 bases, with 8 bases left in between. The CDR3 is 12 residues long. Germline values: CDR1 SQVTM, CDR2 ANQGSEA. The CDR3 sequence is CSVDLESGELFF. The CDR3 DNA is TGCAGCGTTGATTTGGAATCCGGGGAGCTGTTTTTT.

The chain joins TRBV7-3 to TRBJ2-3, with a possible D match to TRBD2 (5 bases). The CDR3 contains 14 residues. V was trimmed by 4 bases and J by 4 bases, leaving 12 bases between them. Germline values: CDR1 SGHTA, CDR2 FQGTGA. The CDR3 protein is CASSSAVASDTQYF. The CDR3 coding sequence is TGTGCCAGCAGCTCGGCCGTAGCGTCAGATACGCAGTATTTT.

The chain employs TRBV7-6 and TRBJ1-5; D remains unclear. The CDR3 spans 15 residues. V lost 1 base and J lost 2, with 9 bases in between. Germline V gene data show CDR1 as SGHVS and CDR2 as FNYEAQ. The CDR3 loop is CASSLEGGGNQPQHF. The CDR3, as DNA: TGTGCCAGCAGCTTAGAGGGAGGAGGCAATCAGCCCCAGCATTTT.

V is TRBV28 and J is TRBJ2-7, with 9 bases fitting TRBD1. Trimming removed 6 bases from V and 6 bases from J; junction bases left unmatched: 12. The CDR3 length is 15 residues. Germline V CDR1 and CDR2: MDHEN, SYDVKM. CDR3: CASSGRGTGQSEQYF. The DNA for the CDR3 is TGTGCCAGCAGCGGCCGCGGGACAGGGCAGAGCGAGCAGTACTTC. Complete variable domain (other parts from reference TRBV28 and TRBJ2-7): DVKVTQSSRYLVKRTGEKVFLECVQDMDHENMFWYRQDPGLGLRLIYFSYDVKMKEKGDIPEGYSVSREKKERFSLILESASTNQTSMYLCASSGRGTGQSEQYFGPGTRLTVT.

The V call is TRBV18, the J call TRBJ2-1; 9 positions match TRBD2. The CDR3 loop spans 15 amino acids. Germline V gene data show CDR1 as KGHSH and CDR2 as LQKENI. J gave up 5 bases and V 1 base, and 3 bases lay outside the gene matches. The CDR3 loop reads CASSPRREGHNEQFF. CDR3 DNA sequence: TGTGCCAGCTCACCACGGCGGGAGGGCCACAATGAGCAGTTCTTC. Combining the CDR3 with reference TRBV18 and TRBJ2-1 gives the whole variable domain NAGVMQNPRHLVRRRGQEARLRCSPMKGHSHVYWYRQLPEEGLKFMVYLQKENIIDESGMPKERFSAEFPKEGPSILRIQQVVRGDSAAYFCASSPRREGHNEQFFGPGTRLTVL.

This clone was observed once. The chain couples TRBV19 to TRBJ1-5; a possible D gene is TRBD1 (6 bases). CDR1 LNHDA and CDR2 SQIVND come from the germline V gene (reference sequence). This CDR3 is 15 amino acids long. V was clipped by 1 base and J by 2 bases, with 9 bases between them. The CDR3 sequence is CASSIGGQRNQPQHF. CDR3 in DNA: TGTGCCAGTAGTATAGGAGGACAGCGCAATCAGCCCCAGCATTTT.

This clone was counted a few times. The chain combines TRBV29-1 with TRBJ1-1; 8 nucleotides match TRBD1. The CDR3 extends over 16 amino acids. V was pared by 2 bases and J by 0 bases, with 8 bases of the junction left unmatched. Per the germline V gene, CDR1 is SQVTM and CDR2 is ANQGSEA. CDR3 residues: CSVESPPTGVNTEAFF. The CDR3 bases are TGCAGCGTTGAAAGTCCCCCGACAGGGGTGAACACTGAAGCTTTCTTT.

The chain combines TRBV20-1 with TRBJ2-7, with D unresolved. Trimming took off 3 bases at V and 7 bases at J, with 10 bases between the two ends. Germline V lookup: CDR1 DFQATT, CDR2 SNEGSKA (reference sequence). This CDR3 has 11 amino acids. The CDR3 loop reads CSASSLQEQYF. Here the CDR3 DNA reads TGCAGTGCTAGTTCCCTGCAGGAGCAGTACTTC.

V gene TRBV4-1 combines with J gene TRBJ2-3; D possibly corresponds to TRBD2 (5 bases). This CDR3 has 15 residues. With 0 bases removed from V and 2 bases from J, the gap between germline ends came to 9 bases. CDR1 is MGHRA and CDR2 is YSYEKL in the germline V gene. CDR3 DNA: TGCGCCAGCAGCCAAGATCCGGGATACACAGATACGCAGTATTTT. This encodes CASSQDPGYTDTQYF.

In DNA, the CDR3 is TGCAGCGTTGGAGAAGGACAGGGGCGACAACTGTTTTTT. Protein sequence: CSVGEGQGRQLFF. J is TRBJ1-4 and V is TRBV29-1, with TRBD1 matching 9 bases. CDR1 is SQVTM, CDR2 ANQGSEA, per germline. This CDR3 contains 13 residues. J lost 12 bases, V lost 4 bases, and 9 bases had no gene match.

J is TRBJ1-3 and V is TRBV13, with a tentative D call TRBD1 (5 bases). The CDR3 loop spans 14 amino acids. Trimming left V 2 bases short and J 2 bases short, with 7 bases between. CDR1 is PRHDT, CDR2 FYEKMQ, per germline (reference sequence). The CDR3 region is CASSLPGTGNTIYF. CDR3 DNA sequence: TGTGCCAGCAGCTTACCAGGGACTGGAAACACCATATATTTT.

The chain joins TRBV7-2 to TRBJ1-1; D unclear. V lost 5 bases and J lost 5, with 15 bases in between. This CDR3 has 14 amino acids. From germline, CDR1 is SGHTA and CDR2 FQGNSA. CDR3 nucleotides: TGTGCCAGCAGCCCTCGGACGCGAGAAACTGAAGCTTTCTTT. It specifies CASSPRTRETEAFF.

The V and J genes are TRBV4-3 and TRBJ2-2; D remains unclear. The V and J ends lost 4 bases and 4 bases respectively, with 4 bases between them. This CDR3 has 12 residues. Germline CDR1 and CDR2: LGHNA and YSLEER. CDR3 nucleotides: TGCGCCAGCAGCCGGGGCACCGGGGAGCTGTTTTTT. Translated, it gives CASSRGTGELFF.

V is TRBV29-1 and J is TRBJ1-4; D possibly corresponds to TRBD1 (6 bases). CDR3 length equals 13 residues. Germline CDR1 is SQVTM and CDR2 is ANQGSEA. Between the trimmed V and J ends, which lost 7 bases and 6 bases, there was a span of 15 bases. CDR3 bases: TGCAGCGCTCAGGGGCAGAGCGATGAAAAACTGTTTTTT. It specifies CSAQGQSDEKLFF.

This chain connects TRBV7-9 to TRBJ1-5; D uncertain. Germline lookup yields CDR1 SEHNR and CDR2 FQNEAQ (reference sequence). V was clipped by 2 bases and J by 1 base, with 3 bases between them. This CDR3 comprises 13 residues. This chain's CDR3 is CASSLSSNQPQHF. The DNA of the CDR3 is TGTGCCAGCAGCTTATCCAGCAATCAGCCCCAGCATTTT. Variable domain in full (rest from reference TRBV7-9 and TRBJ1-5): DTGVSQNPRHKITKRGQNVTFRCDPISEHNRLYWYRQTLGQGPEFLTYFQNEAQLEKSRLLSDRFSAERPKGSFSTLEIQRTEQGDSAMYLCASSLSSNQPQHFGDGTRLSIL.

This clone was seen a few times. The V and J genes are TRBV7-9 and TRBJ1-2; D is possibly TRBD1 (6 bases). The V end lost 2 bases, the J end lost 4 bases, and 14 bases lay between the germline ends. Germline-derived CDR1 and CDR2 are SEHNR and FQNEAQ (reference sequence). CDR3 size: 15 residues. The chain's CDR3 is CASSLSTGIGYGYTF. In DNA, the CDR3 is TGTGCCAGCAGCTTATCAACAGGGATAGGCTATGGCTACACCTTC.

The V call is TRBV9, the J call TRBJ1-2, with a tentative D call TRBD1 (5 bases). CDR3 length: 14 amino acids. Germline loops: CDR1 SGDLS, CDR2 YYNGEE. V was trimmed by 3 bases and J by 4 bases, leaving 13 bases between them. The CDR3 protein is CASSADSGIYGYTF. CDR3 DNA: TGTGCCAGCAGCGCCGACAGTGGAATCTATGGCTACACCTTC.